These T cell receptor beta chains were read from a single sample in a study of blood T cell repertoires in COVID-19. Repertoires were generated with immunoSEQ multiplex PCR, while TCRdb's copy carries only in-frame clones and drops some. The data contain approximately 52,000 clones, about nine tenths of them seen just once; the ten biggest clones take up about 14%. Sequencing input: peripheral blood. Receptors were obtained from a man aged 70 or older with acute or convalescent COVID-19. CDR3s include the opening cysteine and the closing phenylalanine or tryptophan. D genes are given only for firm matches. Rows may omit the clone size; those that give it use once, few, many or a size class.

abundance,d_gene,v_gene,j_gene,CDR3nt,CDR3aa
-,TRBD1,TRBV7-9,TRBJ1-6,TGTGCCAGCAGCTCAGGGGGAGATTCACCCCTCCACTTT,CASSSGGDSPLHF
once,-,TRBV5-4,TRBJ2-1,TGTGCCAGCAGCTTGGTGGCCCCGAGCGATGAGCAGTTCTTC,CASSLVAPSDEQFF
-,-,TRBV3-1/TRBV3-2,TRBJ2-1,TGTGCCAGCAAAGTGGCGGTCAGGGGCGAGGACAATGAGCAGTTCTTC,CASKVAVRGEDNEQFF
-,-,TRBV2,TRBJ2-6,TGTGCCAGCAGTGGGGGCCCGGACTCTGGGGCCAACGTCCTGACTTTC,CASSGGPDSGANVLTF
-,-,TRBV18,TRBJ1-5,TGTGCCAGCTCACCGGACAGAGCCCGTAATCAGCCCCAGCATTTT,CASSPDRARNQPQHF
-,-,TRBV7-2,TRBJ1-2,TGTGCCAGCAGCGACACCCGCTATGGCTACACCTTC,CASSDTRYGYTF
-,-,TRBV11-2,TRBJ1-3,TGTGCCAGCAGCCAGCGGGGCTCTGGAAACACCATATATTTT,CASSQRGSGNTIYF
-,TRBD1,TRBV5-6,TRBJ2-3,TGTGCCAGCAGTGAGATGGGGGACAGGGTAGATACGCAGTATTTT,CASSEMGDRVDTQYF
-,TRBD1,TRBV29-1,TRBJ1-5,TGCAGCGCCCGACAGGGGAAAGGGCCCCAGCATTTT,CSARQGKGPQHF
-,-,TRBV21-1,TRBJ1-6,TGTGCCAGCAGGACGACAGGGGTGCTTTGTACCCTCCACTTT,CASRTTGVLCTLHF
-,-,TRBV28,TRBJ1-5,TGTGCCAGCAGTCCCATCGTGTGGGAGGCTAGCAATCAGCCCCAGCATTTT,CASSPIVWEASNQPQHF
-,-,TRBV6-6,TRBJ1-6,TGTGCCAGCAAGACCCGGGACATTGATTCACCCCTCCACTTT,CASKTRDIDSPLHF
-,-,TRBV5-4,TRBJ1-2,TGTGCCAGCAGCTTGGCCCTAAGACAGAACTATGGCTACACCTTC,CASSLALRQNYGYTF
-,TRBD2,TRBV7-6,TRBJ2-1,TGTGCCAGCGCGGCCATAGCTTCGGGAGGGCCGAGTTCCTACAATGAGCAGTTCTTC,CASAAIASGGPSSYNEQFF
-,-,TRBV19,TRBJ2-1,TGTGCCAGTAGTATTCGTGGGCAGGGCACGGAGATGAACGGTCTCAGTGAGCAGTTCTTC,CASSIRGQGTEMNGLSEQFF
-,TRBD2,TRBV19,TRBJ2-3,TGTGCCAGTAGTACGCTAGCGGCAGATACGCAGTATTTT,CASSTLAADTQYF
once,TRBD2,TRBV6-4,TRBJ2-1,TGTGCCAGCAGTGACACCGGGACTAGTTACTACAATGAGCAGTTCTTC,CASSDTGTSYYNEQFF
-,-,TRBV28,TRBJ2-2,TGTGCCAGCAGTCCGGGACAGAACACCGGGGAGCTGTTTTTT,CASSPGQNTGELFF
-,TRBD2,TRBV2,TRBJ2-3,TGTGCCAGCAGTGACCCACTAGCGCCGAAGTGGGATACGCAGTATTTT,CASSDPLAPKWDTQYF
-,-,TRBV9,TRBJ2-1,TGTGCCAGCAGCGTAAGAGGGAGTAGGGATGAGCAGTTCTTC,CASSVRGSRDEQFF
-,TRBD1,TRBV11-2,TRBJ1-2,TGTGCCAGCAGGGCAACAGGGGCTACGTCGGCCTACACCTTC,CASRATGATSAYTF
-,-,TRBV21-1,TRBJ2-5,TGTGCCAGCAGCAAAGAAACAAGCGTTGTAGGACAAGAGACCCAGTACTTC,CASSKETSVVGQETQYF
-,-,TRBV24-1,TRBJ2-2,TGTGCCACCAGTGATTACAGTGGCGGGGAGCTGTTTTTT,CATSDYSGGELFF
-,-,TRBV4-3,TRBJ1-2,TGCGCCAGCAGCCAGGCCGCTCAAGTTAACTATGGCTACACCTTC,CASSQAAQVNYGYTF
-,-,TRBV5-1,TRBJ1-3,TGCGCCAGCAGCTTGGCCGACGGAGACCCTGGAAACACCATATATTTT,CASSLADGDPGNTIYF
-,-,TRBV11-1,TRBJ2-5,TGTGCCAGCAGCTATCGCTTCGACAGACAAGAGACCCAGTACTTC,CASSYRFDRQETQYF
-,-,TRBV28,TRBJ1-3,TGTGCCAGCACCCCCGGGGGGCTCGGAAACACCATATATTTT,CASTPGGLGNTIYF
once,TRBD1,TRBV24-1,TRBJ1-2,TGTGCCACCAGTGATGGGATTACAGGGGGCGATGGCTACACCTTC,CATSDGITGGDGYTF